This T cell receptor beta chain appears in the sequencing data of a study of blood T cell repertoires in COVID-19. Background on the study: Sites in the United States, Italy and Spain provided acute and convalescent COVID-19 samples. The analysed material was cDNA or gDNA that came from T cells, B-cell-depleted T cells, or PBMCs.

The CDR3 is made up of 15 amino acids. V was cut by 0 bases and J by 0 bases, with 9 bases left in between. The V gene's germline CDR1 is LGHNA and CDR2 YNFKEQ. In the study's own analysis: Amplification from reference gene primers served as the basis for estimated nucleated cell counts. Only in-frame clones appear in the TCRdb table, and some are missing; sequencing was by immunoSEQ multiplex PCR. V, J and clone size are those of that table, while D and trimming were read from the DNA. The top ten hold around 5.4% of the sample, which has 230,000 or so clones, around 86% seen once. Sequences were obtained from peripheral blood. The chain couples TRBV4-2 to TRBJ2-7; D is possibly TRBD2 (6 bases). This sequence originates from a human donor in a cohort sampled during active COVID-19. In DNA, the CDR3 is TGTGCCAGCAGCCAAGAAGGGACTCACTCCTACGAGCAGTACTTC. This codes for CASSQEGTHSYEQYF.